This T cell receptor beta chain emerged from a study of blood T cell repertoires in COVID-19. Study in general: The study drew acute and convalescent COVID-19 samples from the United States, Italy and Spain.

Allocation to cohorts depended on clinical history reported by the participants. Before being deemed recovered, Cohort 3 donors had two negative PCRs, clearance, or symptom resolution. V lost 1 base and J lost 8, with 14 bases in between. CDR1 is SEHNR, CDR2 FQNEAQ, per germline (reference sequence). The CDR3 contains 14 residues. Profiled with immunoSEQ multiplex PCR; TCRdb holds only in-frame clones, not every one. The sample includes about 290,000 clones, under 90% of them seen just once. Input material: PBMCs or T cells enriched from blood (not recorded which). This TCR derives from a woman in her thirties or forties who had recovered from COVID-19. V is TRBV7-9 and J is TRBJ1-1; D possibly corresponds to TRBD1 (6 bases). CDR3 sequence: CASSLGGGAIEAFF. CDR3 bases: TGTGCCAGCAGCTTAGGAGGGGGGGCGATCGAAGCTTTCTTT. The variable domain in full, with the rest retrieved from reference TRBV7-9 and TRBJ1-1, is DTGVSQNPRHKITKRGQNVTFRCDPISEHNRLYWYRQTLGQGPEFLTYFQNEAQLEKSRLLSDRFSAERPKGSFSTLEIQRTEQGDSAMYLCASSLGGGAIEAFFGQGTRLTVV.